Shown below are 18 T cell receptor beta chains from a single sample sequenced in a study of spatial heterogeneity in lung cancer. TCRdb re-analysed the 5' RACE reads in MiXCR, keeping a single row per CDR3 protein. The data contain roughly 13,000 distinct CDR3 sequences, around a tenth of them singletons. Described time point: sample taken at primary tumor resection. In each case, whole RNA from tumor, nontumor lung or frozen PBMC was sequenced unsorted. The sample was PBMCs, taken at surgery. The receptors shown here come from a male donor with early-stage non-small cell lung cancer.

The genes are TRBV28 and TRBJ2-5; 10 positions agree with TRBD2. The CDR3 has 17 residues. With 3 bases clipped from V and 2 bases from J, the junction kept 9 bases outside the gene matches. CDR1 and CDR2 (germline): MDHEN, SYDVKM. Written as DNA, the CDR3 is TGTGCCAGCAGTTTCGGACGGCTAGCGGGGGCGCAAGAGACCCAGTACTTC. This encodes CASSFGRLAGAQETQYF.

Sample share makes this clonotype medium-sized. This rearrangement joins TRBV3-1 to TRBJ2-2; a weak D match, TRBD1 (6 bases). V was pared by 6 bases and J by 4 bases, with 9 bases between. Per the germline V gene, CDR1 is LGHDT and CDR2 is YNNKEL (reference sequence). CDR3 length: 13 residues. CDR3 sequence: CASRTGSTGELFF. In DNA form, the CDR3 reads TGTGCCAGCAGAACAGGGAGCACCGGGGAGCTGTTTTTT. Looking up the rest from reference TRBV3-1 and TRBJ2-2 gives the full variable domain: DTAVSQTPKYLVTQMGNDKSIKCEQNLGHDTMYWYKQDSKKFLKIMFSYNNKELIINETVPNRFSPKSPDKAHLNLHINSLELGDSAVYFCASRTGSTGELFFGEGSRLTVL.

This clonotype was counted ten times or more. V usage is TRBV6-6 and J usage is TRBJ2-5, with 14 positions matching TRBD2. This CDR3 spans 17 amino acids. Germline trimming cut 2 bases from V and 5 bases from J; bases unmatched to any gene: 7. CDR1 MNHNY and CDR2 SVGAGI come from the germline V gene (reference sequence). The chain's CDR3 is CASSYQRLAGGPETQYF. The DNA of the CDR3 is TGTGCCAGCAGTTACCAACGACTAGCGGGAGGGCCTGAGACCCAGTACTTC.

The chain is built from TRBV28 and TRBJ2-1, with TRBD2 as a possible D gene (6 bases). This CDR3 has 15 residues. V was cut by 5 bases and J by 7 bases, with 18 bases left in between. The germline V gene encodes CDR1 MDHEN and CDR2 SYDVKM. The CDR3 region has the DNA TGTGCCAGCAGTACCCTAGCGTCGGGGAGGAATGAGCAGTTCTTC. The encoded protein is CASSTLASGRNEQFF.

This sequence joins TRBV7-3 and TRBJ2-2, with D maybe TRBD1 (6 bases). In germline, CDR1 is SGHTA, CDR2 FQGTGA. Trimming removed 4 bases at V and 0 bases at J, with 9 bases between. The length of the CDR3 is 15 residues. CDR3 DNA sequence: TGTGCCAGCAGCTATACAGGGTCGAACACCGGGGAGCTGTTTTTT. It codes for CASSYTGSNTGELFF.

This clonotype ranks as medium-sized (0.01 to 0.1%). The genes are TRBV11-2 and TRBJ2-7; maybe TRBD2 (5 bases). This CDR3 comprises 15 residues. Looked up from germline, CDR1 is SGHAT and CDR2 is FQNNGV. The V and J ends lost 6 bases and 3 bases respectively, with 18 bases between them. The chain's CDR3 is CASRPPAGDLYEQYF. As DNA, the CDR3 is TGTGCCAGCAGACCACCGGCCGGGGATCTCTACGAGCAGTACTTC.

Within the sample, this clonotype is medium-sized (0.01 to 0.1%). The chain joins TRBV18 to TRBJ1-5; no firm D call. The CDR3 is 14 amino acids. Germline V lookup: CDR1 KGHSH, CDR2 LQKENI. The V end was cut by 3 bases, the J end by 2 bases, with 8 bases between. In DNA form, the CDR3 reads TGTGCCAGCTCACCCCCGGGAGGCAATCAGCCCCAGCATTTT. It codes for CASSPPGGNQPQHF.

This clonotype was detected ten times or more. The chain links TRBV19 to TRBJ1-5; the match to TRBD1 covers 8 bases. This CDR3 spans 17 amino acids. Losses at the gene ends were 5 bases for V and 1 base for J; bases not matched to a gene: 10. The V gene's germline CDR1 is LNHDA and CDR2 SQIVND (reference sequence). The CDR3 sequence: CASSSTTGGRSNQPQHF. The CDR3 region has the DNA TGTGCCAGTAGTTCTACCACAGGGGGAAGAAGCAATCAGCCCCAGCATTTT. Together with reference TRBV19 and TRBJ1-5, the CDR3 gives the full variable domain: DGGITQSPKYLFRKEGQNVTLSCEQNLNHDAMYWYRQDPGQGLRLIYYSQIVNDFQKGDIAEGYSVSREKKESFPLTVTSAQKNPTAFYLCASSSTTGGRSNQPQHFGDGTRLSIL.

This clonotype was detected a few times. The chain carries TRBV29-1 and TRBJ1-3; D is possibly TRBD1 (5 bases). V was clipped by 4 bases and J by 0 bases, with 10 bases between them. CDR1 and CDR2 (germline): SQVTM, ANQGSEA. The CDR3 is 14 amino acids. The CDR3 spells CSVGGMGSGNTIYF. The CDR3 DNA reads as TGCAGCGTTGGGGGGATGGGCTCTGGAAACACCATATATTTT.

This clonotype was recorded many times. V is TRBV2 and J is TRBJ1-5; 7 nucleotides agree with TRBD1. Trimming took 1 base from V and 4 from J; bases not matched to a gene: 1. The CDR3 is made up of 14 amino acids. Germline values: CDR1 SNHLY, CDR2 FYNNEI. The CDR3 region has the DNA TGTGCCAGCAGTGAAGGGACAGGAAATCAGCCCCAGCATTTT. Amino acids: CASSEGTGNQPQHF. The full variable domain, completed using reference TRBV2 and TRBJ1-5, is EPEVTQTPSHQVTQMGQEVILRCVPISNHLYFYWYRQILGQKVEFLVSFYNNEISEKSEIFDDQFSVERPDGSNFTLKIRSTKLEDSAMYFCASSEGTGNQPQHFGDGTRLSIL.

At least ten counts were recorded for this clonotype. The chain couples TRBV6-1 to TRBJ2-1, with a tentative D call TRBD1 (5 bases). Between the trimmed V and J ends, which lost 4 bases and 2 bases, there was a span of 9 bases. CDR3 length equals 14 residues. Germline V gives CDR1 MNHNS, CDR2 SASEGT. The CDR3 spells CASSVEDTYNEQFF. CDR3 DNA sequence: TGTGCCAGCAGTGTTGAGGACACCTACAATGAGCAGTTCTTC.

This clonotype was recorded many times. The rearrangement uses TRBV24-1 and TRBJ2-2, with D hard to call. The CDR3 totals 15 residues. The V gene's germline CDR1 is KGHDR and CDR2 SFDVKD. Trimming cost V 5 bases and J 6 bases, with 15 bases left between them. The DNA for the CDR3 is TGTGCCACCAGTGCCCCTCTTTATCGCGCCGGGGAGCTGTTTTTT. Translating gives CATSAPLYRAGELFF.

The chain combines TRBV29-1 with TRBJ1-5; a possible D gene is TRBD1 (6 bases). Germline loops: CDR1 SQVTM, CDR2 ANQGSEA. The CDR3 sequence is 14 residues long. Between the trimmed V and J ends, which lost 5 bases and 2 bases, there was a span of 13 bases. CDR3 DNA: TGCAGCGTTAATACAGGGAGTGGCAATCAGCCCCAGCATTTT. It codes for CSVNTGSGNQPQHF.

There are many counts of this clonotype. The V and J genes are TRBV7-2 and TRBJ2-7; a possible D gene is TRBD2 (5 bases). Germline V gene sequence: CDR1 SGHTA, CDR2 FQGNSA. This CDR3 is 17 amino acids long. V lost 3 bases and J 4 bases, leaving 22 bases between the germline ends. The CDR3 nucleotides are TGTGCCAGCAGCTTGGAAGAGGGATCCTTTACCCCATACGAGCAGTACTTC. Protein sequence: CASSLEEGSFTPYEQYF.

This clonotype was seen at least ten times. CDR3 residues: CASSPWAGQDYKNIQYF. The CDR3 bases are TGTGCCAGCAGTCCGTGGGCTGGACAGGATTACAAAAACATTCAGTACTTC. The gene calls are TRBV12-3 or TRBV12-4 and TRBJ2-4, with 7 bases that match TRBD1. This CDR3 comprises 17 residues. Trimming removed 5 bases from V and 3 bases from J; junction bases left unmatched: 13.

This clonotype was found many times. The chain employs TRBV28 and TRBJ2-1, with 8 bases fitting TRBD1. V gave up 6 bases and J gave up 8 bases; unmatched junction bases: 12. The CDR3 extends over 15 amino acids. CDR1 is MDHEN, CDR2 SYDVKM, per germline. The CDR3 protein is CASRYPGTGLDEQFF. CDR3 sequence (DNA): TGTGCCAGCAGGTATCCCGGGACAGGTCTCGATGAGCAGTTCTTC.

This clonotype was observed many times. The genes are TRBV5-1 and TRBJ2-7, with 7 bases identical to TRBD1. CDR1 is SGHRS, CDR2 YFSETQ, per germline. With 0 bases clipped from V and 3 bases from J, the junction kept 12 bases outside the gene matches. This CDR3 contains 17 residues. CDR3 residues: CASSLVGRGAGGYEQYF. For the CDR3, the DNA is TGCGCCAGCAGCTTGGTAGGTCGGGGAGCAGGGGGCTACGAGCAGTACTTC.

At least ten counts were recorded for this clonotype. The CDR3 bases are TGTGCCTCCCACCCAGGCGGAAACACCATATATTTT. Protein: CASHPGGNTIYF. This rearrangement joins TRBV30 to TRBJ1-3; no reliable D call. V was clipped by 7 bases and J by 4 bases, with 11 bases between them. CDR1 and CDR2 (germline): GTSNPN, SVGIG (reference sequence). The CDR3 is made up of 12 amino acids.